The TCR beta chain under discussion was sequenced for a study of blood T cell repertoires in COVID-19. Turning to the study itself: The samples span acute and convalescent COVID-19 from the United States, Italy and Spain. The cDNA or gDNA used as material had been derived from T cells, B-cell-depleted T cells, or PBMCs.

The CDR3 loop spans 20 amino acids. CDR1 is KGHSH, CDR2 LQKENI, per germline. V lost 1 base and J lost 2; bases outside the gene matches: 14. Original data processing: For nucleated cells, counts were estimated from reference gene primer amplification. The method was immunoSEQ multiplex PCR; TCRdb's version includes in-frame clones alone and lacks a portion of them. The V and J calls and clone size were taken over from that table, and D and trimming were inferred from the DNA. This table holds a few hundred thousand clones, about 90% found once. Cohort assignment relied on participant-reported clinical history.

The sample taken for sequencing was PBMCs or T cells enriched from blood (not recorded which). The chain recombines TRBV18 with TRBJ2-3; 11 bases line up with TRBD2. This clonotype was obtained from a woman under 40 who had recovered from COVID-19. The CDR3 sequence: CASSPLPIGLAGGYTDTQYF. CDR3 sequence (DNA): TGTGCCAGCTCACCACTTCCGATTGGGCTAGCGGGGGGATACACAGATACGCAGTATTTT.